The rows below give T cell receptor beta chains drawn from one sample of a study of blood T cell repertoires in COVID-19. Assay: immunoSEQ multiplex PCR; the TCRdb copy retains only in-frame clones and omits some. The data hold some 200,000 clones, with around 87% observed a single time. The source material was peripheral blood. The receptors come from a woman aged 70-85 years with COVID-19, enrolled during active disease. The CDR3 runs from the conserved cysteine through the conserved F or W. A D gene is named only where the DNA matches it firmly. Not every row has a clone size; where given, it reads once, few, many or a size class.

>.|TRBJ1-6|TRBD1|TRBV19
TGTGCCAGCTCGGGACAGGCCTTACGTTCTTCACCCCTCCACTTT
CASSGQALRSSPLHF
>once|TRBJ1-2|.|TRBV28
TGTGCCAGCAGGGAGGGAGGGGTCGGCTACACCTTC
CASREGGVGYTF
>.|TRBJ1-2|TRBD1|TRBV7-2
TGTGCCAGCAGCTCCTCTCAACGGACAGGCGGCTACACCTTC
CASSSSQRTGGYTF
>.|TRBJ1-4|.|TRBV3-1/TRBV3-2
TGTGCCAGCAGCCAAGCGGGTAAGGGACTAAGAGAAAAACTGTTTTTT
CASSQAGKGLREKLFF
>.|TRBJ2-2|.|TRBV19
TGTGCCAGTAGTAGCGGGCTCCTCGCCGGGGAGCTGTTTTTT
CASSSGLLAGELFF
>.|TRBJ2-3|.|TRBV29-1
TGCAGCGTTGACTCGGATACGCAGTATTTT
CSVDSDTQYF
>.|TRBJ1-6|TRBD1|TRBV28
TGTGCCAGCAGAGGGGGGGACAGGGATAATTCACCCCTCCACTTT
CASRGGDRDNSPLHF
>few|TRBJ1-1|.|TRBV10-2
TGCGCCAGCCGGAGATGGAAAGAGGGCACTGAAGCTTTCTTT
CASRRWKEGTEAFF
>.|TRBJ1-4|.|TRBV27
TGTGCCAGCAGTTTAATGAACGGGAATGAAAAACTGTTTTTT
CASSLMNGNEKLFF
>once|TRBJ1-5|.|TRBV27
TGTGCCAGCAGTCTAGAGATACGGGGACAGCCCCAGCATTTT
CASSLEIRGQPQHF
>.|TRBJ1-4|TRBD1|TRBV29-1
TGCAGCGTTGAAGATCCAAGGACAGGGCATGAAAAACTGTTTTTT
CSVEDPRTGHEKLFF
>.|TRBJ2-7|.|TRBV30
TGTGCCTGGAGCCCCATGGGCCAGGGATCGTCCTACGAGCAGTACTTC
CAWSPMGQGSSYEQYF
>.|TRBJ2-2|.|TRBV10-3
TGTGCCATCAGTGAATCGGCGGGAAACACCGGGGAGCTGTTTTTT
CAISESAGNTGELFF
>.|TRBJ2-1|.|TRBV30
TGTGCCTGGAGGGACTTACTTGAGCAGTTCTTC
CAWRDLLEQFF
>.|TRBJ2-3|.|TRBV18
TGTGCCAGCTCACCACAAGCGGAAAGCACAGATACGCAGTATTTT
CASSPQAESTDTQYF
>.|TRBJ1-5|.|TRBV2
TGTGCCAGCAGCCAGGGTAACAATCAGCCCCAGCATTTT
CASSQGNNQPQHF
>.|TRBJ1-1|.|TRBV27
TGTGCCGACAGTCCGAAGAAAGCTTTCTTT
CADSPKKAFF
>.|TRBJ2-5|.|TRBV3-1/TRBV3-2
TGTGCCAGCAGCCAAGTGTCCCCTTCGCGGGAGACCCAGTACTTC
CASSQVSPSRETQYF
>.|TRBJ1-5|.|TRBV28
TGTGCCACCCTTGCGAACAATCAGCCCCAGCATTTT
CATLANNQPQHF
>.|TRBJ1-5|.|TRBV18
TGTGCCAGCTCACTAGGCACAGGATTTGGCAATCAGCCCCAGCATTTT
CASSLGTGFGNQPQHF
>.|TRBJ2-5|TRBD1|TRBV19
TGTGCCAGTAGTATGGCCAGGGGGCAGACCCAGTACTTC
CASSMARGQTQYF
>.|TRBJ2-7|.|TRBV7-6
TGTGCCAGCAGCTTAACGGCGTCGACTACCTTCTACGAGCAGTACTTC
CASSLTASTTFYEQYF
>.|TRBJ1-1|.|TRBV18
TGTGCCAGCTCACCAAACACGAACACTGAAGCTTTCTTT
CASSPNTNTEAFF
>.|TRBJ2-3|TRBD1|TRBV14
TGTGCCAGCAGCCAACGGACAGGGGGAAGCACAGATACGCAGTATTTT
CASSQRTGGSTDTQYF
>.|TRBJ1-3|.|TRBV7-9
TGTGCCAGCAGCCCCGAGACAGGCTCTGGAAACACCATATATTTT
CASSPETGSGNTIYF
>.|TRBJ1-1|.|TRBV5-1
TGCGCCAGCAGCTTGAGGTCTGACGGGGGGTCTGAAGCTTTCTTT
CASSLRSDGGSEAFF
>.|TRBJ2-5|TRBD2|TRBV6-5
TGTGCCAGCAGTTATCAACTCGGCGGGAGAGGGGAGACCCAGTACTTC
CASSYQLGGRGETQYF
>once|TRBJ2-1|TRBD1|TRBV18
TGTGCCAGCTCACCTACGGACAGGGTTGGTGAGCAGTTCTTC
CASSPTDRVGEQFF
>.|TRBJ1-5|.|TRBV12-3/TRBV12-4
TGTGCCAGCAGCCTCACATCGGGGCAGCCCCAGCATTTT
CASSLTSGQPQHF
>.|TRBJ2-7|TRBD2|TRBV5-6
TGTGCCAGCAGTTTCGCCGGGACTAGGGCAAACGAGCAGTACTTC
CASSFAGTRANEQYF
>.|TRBJ2-3|TRBD1|TRBV11-2
TGTGCCAGCTCTCTACAGGGGCTTGTTTTGGATACGCAGTATTTT
CASSLQGLVLDTQYF
>.|TRBJ1-4|.|TRBV28
TGTGCCAGCAGTTTACACAGCCCGGGGAATGAAAAACTGTTTTTT
CASSLHSPGNEKLFF
>.|TRBJ1-4|.|TRBV7-9
TGTGCCAGCAGCCCACTCAGGGCTGAAAAACTGTTTTTT
CASSPLRAEKLFF
>.|TRBJ2-7|TRBD2|TRBV18
TGTGCCAGCTCACCCCCCGGGGGAGGGCCCTACGAGCAGTACTTC
CASSPPGGGPYEQYF
>.|TRBJ2-3|.|TRBV29-1
TGCAGCGCCGAGGGTTCGGGAGATACGCAGTATTTT
CSAEGSGDTQYF
>.|TRBJ1-5|.|TRBV3-1/TRBV3-2
TGTGCCAGCAGCCAGGCAGGGGTAAGTCAGCCCCAGCATTTT
CASSQAGVSQPQHF
>few|TRBJ1-2|.|TRBV7-3
TGTGCCAGCAGCTTAACGGGGACATCCTATGGCTACACCTTC
CASSLTGTSYGYTF
>.|TRBJ1-5|.|TRBV7-3
TGTGCCAGCAGCACAGCGGGGAAAACTAGCAATCAGCCCCAGCATTTT
CASSTAGKTSNQPQHF
>.|TRBJ2-7|TRBD2|TRBV7-9
TGTGCCAGCAGATCCGGGACTAGCGCTTCCTACGAGCAGTACTTC
CASRSGTSASYEQYF
>.|TRBJ2-5|TRBD2|TRBV9
TGTGCCAGCAGCGAACCCGGACTAGCGGGAGATGAGACCCAGTACTTC
CASSEPGLAGDETQYF
>once|TRBJ2-7|TRBD1|TRBV5-1
TGCGCCAGCAGCTTGAAGGGGGCAAGCCCTTCCCTCTACGAGCAGTACTTC
CASSLKGASPSLYEQYF
>.|TRBJ1-1|.|TRBV3-1/TRBV3-2
TGTGCCAGCAGCCCAGCTAGGGTCGGGGGGAACACTGAAGCTTTCTTT
CASSPARVGGNTEAFF
>.|TRBJ1-2|.|TRBV30
TGTGCCTGGAGTTCCCGCAGATATGGCTACACCTTC
CAWSSRRYGYTF
>.|TRBJ2-7|TRBD1|TRBV5-6
TGTGCCAGCAGCTCCGACAGGGGCTACGAGCAGTACTTC
CASSSDRGYEQYF
>.|TRBJ2-5|TRBD1|TRBV2
TGTGCCAGCAAATTACAGGGGGGTCAAGAGACCCAGTACTTC
CASKLQGGQETQYF
>once|TRBJ1-4|TRBD1|TRBV28
TGTGCCAGCAGCCGAGGGGACAGGGATATCACTCGAGAAAAACTGTTTTTT
CASSRGDRDITREKLFF
>.|TRBJ2-3|TRBD2|TRBV10-3
TGTGCCATCAGAACGGGACTAGCGGCTAGCACAGATACGCAGTATTTT
CAIRTGLAASTDTQYF
>.|TRBJ1-5|TRBD1|TRBV28
TGTGCCAGCAGTTTACCCAGGACAGGGATGGGCAATCAGCCCCAGCATTTT
CASSLPRTGMGNQPQHF
>.|TRBJ2-5|.|TRBV4-1
TGCGCCAGCAGCCAAGCTCTCGACGGGATCCAAGAGACCCAGTACTTC
CASSQALDGIQETQYF
>.|TRBJ1-2|.|TRBV7-9
TGTGCCAGCAGCCACACAGCGGGGATAGGCTACACCTTC
CASSHTAGIGYTF
>.|TRBJ1-6|.|TRBV7-9
TGTGCCAGCACCAGGGTGCGGGGTGATTCACCCCTCCACTTT
CASTRVRGDSPLHF
>.|TRBJ1-2|.|TRBV4-1
TGCGCCAGCAGCCAAGATCCCCCTGTCGGTAGTAACTATGGCTACACCTTC
CASSQDPPVGSNYGYTF
>.|TRBJ2-2|TRBD1|TRBV5-1
TGCGCCAGCAGCCCCACCGGGACAGCGAACACCGGGGAGCTGTTTTTT
CASSPTGTANTGELFF
>.|TRBJ1-5|.|TRBV6-1
TGTGCCAGCAGTGACCAGGTTCATCAGCCCCAGCATTTT
CASSDQVHQPQHF
>.|TRBJ2-7|TRBD1|TRBV5-5
TGTGCCAGCAGCTTGAGACAGGGGGACGAGCCCTACGAGCAGTACTTC
CASSLRQGDEPYEQYF